The 24 T cell receptor beta chains listed next were all sequenced from one sample in a study of T cells expressing NK-cell markers. TCRdb reprocessed the 5' RACE reads, with one entry per CDR3 protein and no DNA. This repertoire includes around 280,000 distinct CDR3 sequences. The source material was blood T cells: a sorted CD56 or NKG2C T cell subset, CD4+ or CD8+ T cells, or bulk PBMC T cells (not recorded which). The receptor set was obtained from a man aged 18 to 30 in good health.

The chain recombines TRBV5-1 with TRBJ2-1; TCRdb returns TRBD1, unconfirmable since there is no DNA. Germline V lookup: CDR1 SGHRS, CDR2 YFSETQ. This CDR3 has 15 amino acids. CDR3 region: CASSLDGTRDNEQFF.

The J gene is TRBJ2-7, the V gene TRBV5-5; no DNA is available, so the TRBD1 call from TCRdb remains unchecked. Germline V gives CDR1 SGHKS, CDR2 YYEKEE (reference sequence). The CDR3 extends over 11 amino acids. CDR3 protein: CASGDRNEQYF.

The V call is TRBV18, the J call TRBJ2-2; TCRdb reports TRBD1, a call that lacks DNA to check it against. The CDR3 is 17 amino acids. Germline CDR1 is KGHSH and CDR2 is LQKENI. CDR3: CASSRIQDRGSTGELFF.

This chain joins TRBV4-3 and TRBJ2-1; TCRdb reports TRBD1, a call that lacks DNA to check it against. This CDR3 contains 19 residues. In germline, CDR1 is LGHNA, CDR2 YSLEER. This chain's CDR3 is CASSQSPRRPMMGWNEQFF.

V and J are TRBV4-2 and TRBJ2-1; with no DNA, the TCRdb D assignment of TRBD2 cannot be verified. The CDR3 spans 17 residues. Germline values: CDR1 LGHNA, CDR2 YNFKEQ. The chain's CDR3 is CASSQAVAGISYNEQFF.

V is TRBV3-1 and J is TRBJ2-1; checking the TCRdb D call of TRBD2 is not possible without DNA. Germline lookup yields CDR1 LGHDT and CDR2 YNNKEL (reference sequence). This CDR3 spans 18 amino acids. CDR3 in amino acids: CASSQVSAPGLPGHEQFF.

The chain joins TRBV20-1 to TRBJ2-3; the D gene TCRdb calls, TRBD1, cannot be checked with no DNA. CDR1 is DFQATT, CDR2 SNEGSKA, per germline (reference sequence). The CDR3 has 13 amino acids. CDR3 in amino acids: CSARQGSTDTQYF.

The gene calls are TRBV5-8 and TRBJ2-5; TCRdb proposes TRBD2, but this gene call is untestable without DNA. CDR1 is SGHTS and CDR2 is YDEGEE in the germline V gene. The CDR3 length is 16 residues. The chain's CDR3 is CASSLNGLAGVETQYF.

This chain connects TRBV5-1 to TRBJ2-5. In germline, CDR1 is SGHRS, CDR2 YFSETQ. This CDR3 has 16 residues. The CDR3 reads CASSFLLATTQETQYF. The full variable domain, with the rest looked up from reference TRBV5-1 and TRBJ2-5, is KAGVTQTPRYLIKTRGQQVTLSCSPISGHRSVSWYQQTPGQGLQFLFEYFSETQRNKGNFPGRFSGRQFSNSRSEMNVSTLELGDSALYLCASSFLLATTQETQYFGPGTRLLVL.

The rearrangement uses TRBV12-3 or TRBV12-4 and TRBJ2-3; without DNA, the TCRdb call of TRBD2 cannot be checked. The CDR3 totals 16 residues. The CDR3 is CASSLGTSGKGDTQYF.

The genes are TRBV6-2 or TRBV6-3 and TRBJ2-1; TCRdb's D call of TRBD2 is untestable without DNA. The CDR3 covers 19 residues. Germline lookup yields CDR1 MNHEY and CDR2 SVGEGT. The CDR3 reads CASSLTRRSGTSEHNEQFF.

J is TRBJ1-2 and V is TRBV7-9; the TCRdb D gene call, TRBD1, has no DNA to confirm it. This CDR3 is built from 15 residues. Germline CDR1 is SEHNR and CDR2 is FQNEAQ (reference sequence). The CDR3 protein is CASSLALGGNYGYTF.

This chain connects TRBV7-2 to TRBJ1-1; the D call of TRBD1 rests on TCRdb alone, since no DNA is present to check it. The CDR3 has 13 amino acids. Per the germline V gene, CDR1 is SGHTA and CDR2 is FQGNSA. The CDR3: CASSMTGNTEAFF.

The chain links TRBV20-1 to TRBJ2-1; lacking DNA, the TRBD1 call made by TCRdb goes unchecked. Germline CDR1 and CDR2: DFQATT and SNEGSKA (reference sequence). This CDR3 comprises 16 residues. CDR3 in amino acids: CSARDLSGVHYNEQFF.

The chain is built from TRBV12-3 or TRBV12-4 and TRBJ1-4; TCRdb's D gene call, TRBD1, goes unchecked for lack of DNA. There are 17 residues in the CDR3. CDR3 loop: CASSLALGHRENEKLFF.

The CDR3 spells CASSLGTGGPGGSTDTQYF. The V call is TRBV5-1, the J call TRBJ2-3; checking the TCRdb D call of TRBD2 is not possible without DNA. The CDR3 consists of 19 residues. CDR1 and CDR2 (germline): SGHRS, YFSETQ.

The CDR3 loop reads CSATGTSGRIPTVGEQFF. J is TRBJ2-1 and V is TRBV20-1; checking the TCRdb D call of TRBD2 is not possible without DNA. CDR1 is DFQATT, CDR2 SNEGSKA, per germline (reference sequence). This CDR3 contains 18 residues.

V and J are TRBV10-3 and TRBJ2-6; TCRdb outputs TRBD1, but without DNA this stays unchecked. This CDR3 has 16 amino acids. Per germline, CDR1 ENHRY and CDR2 SYGVKD. The CDR3 sequence is CAISTGGVTGANVLTF.

The genes are TRBV11-2 and TRBJ2-1; without DNA, the TCRdb call of TRBD1 cannot be checked. The CDR3 has 16 amino acids. Germline values: CDR1 SGHAT, CDR2 FQNNGV. The CDR3 protein is CASSRRGDMSYNEQFF.

The chain carries TRBV10-3 and TRBJ2-3; checking the TCRdb D call of TRBD2 is not possible without DNA. CDR1 is ENHRY, CDR2 SYGVKD, per germline. The CDR3 consists of 14 residues. CDR3 sequence reads: CATLRAGGSDTQYF.

The genes are TRBV15 and TRBJ2-3. The germline CDR1 and CDR2 sequences are LNHNV and YYDKDF (reference sequence). The CDR3 totals 17 residues. The CDR3 loop is CATSSRSSLLVADTQYF.

The chain combines TRBV20-1 with TRBJ2-1. The CDR3 extends over 16 amino acids. Germline V gives CDR1 DFQATT, CDR2 SNEGSKA (reference sequence). This CDR3 is CSAASMSQQSYNEQFF.

The chain joins TRBV6-5 to TRBJ1-5. This CDR3 has 14 residues. Germline V CDR1 and CDR2: MNHEY, SVGAGI. The CDR3: CASRTRSGDQPQHF.

The genes are TRBV7-3 and TRBJ1-1. There are 13 residues in the CDR3. Germline V gives CDR1 SGHTA, CDR2 FQGTGA. This CDR3 reads CASSRAINTEAFF.